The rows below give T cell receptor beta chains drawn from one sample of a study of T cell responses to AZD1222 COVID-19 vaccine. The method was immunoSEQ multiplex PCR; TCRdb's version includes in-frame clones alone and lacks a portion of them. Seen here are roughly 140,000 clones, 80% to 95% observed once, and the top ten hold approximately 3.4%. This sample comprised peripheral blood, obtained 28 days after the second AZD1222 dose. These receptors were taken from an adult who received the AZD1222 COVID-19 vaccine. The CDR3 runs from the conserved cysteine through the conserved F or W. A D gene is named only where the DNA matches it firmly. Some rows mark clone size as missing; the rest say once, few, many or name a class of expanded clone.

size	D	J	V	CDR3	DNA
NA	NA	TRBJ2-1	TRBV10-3	CAISSPEMPYNEQFF	TGTGCCATCAGTTCTCCGGAGATGCCCTACAATGAGCAGTTCTTC
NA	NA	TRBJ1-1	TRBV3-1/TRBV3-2	CASSQDVGRGAFF	TGTGCCAGCAGCCAAGATGTGGGGCGGGGAGCTTTCTTT
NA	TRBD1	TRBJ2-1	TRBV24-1	CATRGTVNNEQFF	TGTGCCACCAGGGGGACAGTAAACAATGAGCAGTTCTTC
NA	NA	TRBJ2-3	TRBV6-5	CASSYRGANTQYF	TGTGCCAGCAGTTACAGGGGTGCAAATACGCAGTATTTT
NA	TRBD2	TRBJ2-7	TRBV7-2	CASSNGLAVSYEQYF	TGTGCCAGCAGCAACGGACTAGCGGTCTCCTACGAGCAGTACTTC
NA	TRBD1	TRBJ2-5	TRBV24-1	CATSDSGQGGETQYF	TGTGCCACCAGTGATTCGGGACAGGGCGGGGAGACCCAGTACTTC
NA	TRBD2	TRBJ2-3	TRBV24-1	CATSDLYEAGDSDTQYF	TGTGCCACCAGTGATTTATACGAAGCGGGAGATTCAGATACGCAGTATTTT
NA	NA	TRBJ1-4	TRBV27	CASKYSGAEKLFF	TGTGCCAGCAAGTACTCCGGCGCTGAAAAACTGTTTTTT
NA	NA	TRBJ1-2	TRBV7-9	CATRDYGYTF	TGTGCCACCCGAGACTATGGCTACACCTTC
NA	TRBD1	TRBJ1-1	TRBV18	CASSAGGMNTEAFF	TGTGCCAGCTCAGCAGGGGGCATGAACACTGAAGCTTTCTTT
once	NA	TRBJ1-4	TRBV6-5	CASSYSSSATNEKLFF	TGTGCCAGCAGTTACTCGTCGTCTGCAACTAATGAAAAACTGTTTTTT
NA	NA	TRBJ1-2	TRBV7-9	CASSLARTGPGYTF	TGTGCCAGCAGCTTAGCCCGCACAGGTCCTGGCTACACCTTC
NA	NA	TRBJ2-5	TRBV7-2	CASSAPPSSVTQYF	TGTGCCAGCAGCGCACCCCCGTCTAGCGTAACCCAGTACTTC
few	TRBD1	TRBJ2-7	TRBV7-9	CASSPRQGAYTKQYF	TGTGCCAGCAGCCCCCGACAGGGCGCTTACACAAAGCAGTACTTC
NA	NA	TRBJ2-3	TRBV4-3	CASSQDRYRGSDTQYF	TGCGCCAGCAGCCAAGATCGGTACAGAGGCTCGGATACGCAGTATTTT
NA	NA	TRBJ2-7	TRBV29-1	CSVHMGRQVSYEQYF	TGCAGCGTCCATATGGGGAGACAGGTATCCTACGAGCAGTACTTC
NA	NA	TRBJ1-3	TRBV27	CASSLSGPSGNTIYF	TGTGCCAGCAGTTTATCTGGCCCCTCTGGAAACACCATATATTTT
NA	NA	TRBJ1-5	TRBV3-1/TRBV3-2	CASSPGPHNQPQHF	TGTGCCAGCAGCCCGGGACCGCACAATCAGCCCCAGCATTTT
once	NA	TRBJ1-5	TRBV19	CASSNQVPQHF	TGTGCCAGTAGTAATCAGGTGCCCCAGCATTTT
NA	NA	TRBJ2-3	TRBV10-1	CASSESSNADTQYF	TGCGCCAGCAGTGAGTCGAGTAACGCAGATACGCAGTATTTT
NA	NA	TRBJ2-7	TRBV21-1	CASSLPYEQYF	TGTGCCAGCAGCTTACCCTACGAGCAGTACTTC
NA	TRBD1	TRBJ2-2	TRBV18	CASSPADRVPGELFF	TGTGCCAGCTCACCAGCGGACAGGGTACCCGGGGAGCTGTTTTTT